Below, 27 T cell receptor beta chains from the same sample are listed, as sequenced in a study of T cells in Graves' hyperthyroidism and ophthalmopathy. The CDR3 regions of TCR beta were amplified from RNA transcripts. A set of HTBI primers served as the primers for a first-round RT-PCR of the TCR CDR3. TCRdb passed the multiplex PCR reads through MiXCR, listing each CDR3 protein once. Of 500,000 or so distinct CDR3 sequences in the sample, 17% were seen once. Sequencing was carried out using blood. These receptors came from a young woman with Graves' ophthalmopathy.

This clonotype appeared many times. The chain carries TRBV2 and TRBJ2-7; D remains unclear. This CDR3 spans 13 amino acids. Trimming stripped 6 bases from V and 2 bases from J, with 11 bases between. The germline gives CDR1 SNHLY, CDR2 FYNNEI. This CDR3 reads CASRQSITYEQYF. The CDR3 DNA sequence: TGTGCCAGCAGACAAAGCATCACCTACGAGCAGTACTTC.

This clonotype was seen a handful of times. A much bigger clone sits one base away, suggesting this may be a read error. The genes are TRBV11-2 and TRBJ2-7, with 7 bases identical to TRBD1. The V gene's germline CDR1 is SGHAT and CDR2 FQNNGV. This CDR3 is built from 15 residues. The DNA for the CDR3 is TGTGCCAACAGCTTAGACCTACAGGGGCTCTACGAGCAGTACTTC. This codes for CANSLDLQGLYEQYF. The entire variable domain, with the rest obtained from reference TRBV11-2 and TRBJ2-7, is as follows: EAGVAQSPRYKIIEKRQSVAFWCNPISGHATLYWYQQILGQGPKLLIQFQNNGVVDDSQLPKDRFSAERLKGVDSTLKIQPAKLEDSAVYLCANSLDLQGLYEQYFGPGTRLTVT.

This clonotype was seen many times. The chain uses TRBV4-1 and TRBJ1-5, with unresolved D. The CDR3 extends over 15 amino acids. CDR1 is MGHRA, CDR2 YSYEKL, per germline. V gave up 0 bases and J gave up 1 base, with 7 bases separating them. The CDR3 nucleotides are TGCGCCAGCAGCCAAGATTTCGGGAGCAATCAGCCCCAGCATTTT. It codes for CASSQDFGSNQPQHF.

This clonotype appeared a few times. The rearrangement uses TRBV28 and TRBJ2-5, with D unresolved. Looked up from germline, CDR1 is MDHEN and CDR2 is SYDVKM. Trimming stripped 6 bases from V and 5 bases from J, with 22 bases between. The CDR3 sequence is 16 residues long. DNA of the CDR3: TGTGCCAGCAGGGGCTCTGGGTTGGGCCTCCTGGAGACCCAGTACTTC. Translation: CASRGSGLGLLETQYF.

The sample holds many counts of this clonotype. The chain joins TRBV18 to TRBJ1-1; 8 bases fit TRBD1. The junction had 6 bases not matched to a gene; V was cut back by 2 bases and J by 1 base. Germline V lookup: CDR1 KGHSH, CDR2 LQKENI. The CDR3 has 16 amino acids. The CDR3 DNA reads TGTGCCAGCTCACCAACGTCCGGGACAGGGAACACTGAAGCTTTCTTT. This sequence encodes CASSPTSGTGNTEAFF.

This clonotype was seen many times. The chain employs TRBV27 and TRBJ2-7, with D unresolved. V gave up 6 bases and J gave up 2 bases, with 5 bases separating them. This CDR3 contains 11 residues. In germline, CDR1 is MNHEY, CDR2 SMNVEV (reference sequence). This CDR3 is CASRSPYEQYF. CDR3 bases: TGTGCCAGCAGGTCCCCCTACGAGCAGTACTTC.

The chain is built from TRBV11-2 and TRBJ2-1; TRBD2 aligns across 13 bases. After removal of 9 bases from V and 0 bases from J, the junction contained 8 bases not matched to a gene. This CDR3 is 17 amino acids long. Looked up from germline, CDR1 is SGHAT and CDR2 is FQNNGV. CDR3: CASGTSGIKSSYNEQFF. CDR3 nucleotides: TGTGCCAGTGGGACTAGCGGGATCAAAAGCTCCTACAATGAGCAGTTCTTC.

This clonotype was detected many times. The chain recombines TRBV12-3 or TRBV12-4 with TRBJ1-1; 7 nucleotides align to TRBD1. This CDR3 spans 13 amino acids. The junction had 6 bases not matched to a gene; V was cut back by 4 bases and J by 7 bases. CDR3 bases: TGTGCCAGCAGTTCACGACAGGGCTTTGAAGCTTTCTTT. Residues: CASSSRQGFEAFF.

The chain couples TRBV7-3 to TRBJ2-1, with D hard to call. This CDR3 has 13 residues. Germline CDR1 reads SGHTA; CDR2 reads FQGTGA. V dropped 4 bases and J dropped 4 bases, with 8 bases sitting between them. CDR3 sequence: CASSSDRYNEQFF. The CDR3 nucleotides are TGTGCCAGCAGCTCCGACCGATACAATGAGCAGTTCTTC.

This clonotype was counted a few times. A much larger clone differs from this one at a single base, so this may be a read error. This chain uses TRBV28 with TRBJ2-7, with D possibly matching TRBD1 (7 bases). The V and J ends lost 6 bases and 10 bases respectively, with 22 bases between them. The CDR3 runs 14 residues. Germline-derived CDR1 and CDR2 are MDHEN and SYDVKM. The CDR3 DNA follows: TGTGCCAGCAGCTGGGGTTCAGGGGGAGGAGATCAGTACTTC. Its protein is CASSWGSGGGDQYF.

The table lists this clonotype with a few counts. The genes are TRBV6-5 and TRBJ2-3; 9 bases agree with TRBD2. This CDR3 is built from 16 residues. CDR1 is MNHEY and CDR2 is SVGAGI in the germline V gene. J was trimmed by 2 bases and V by 2 bases; bases with no gene match: 5. The CDR3 here is CASSYRAGGTTDTQYF. CDR3 DNA: TGTGCCAGCAGTTACCGAGCGGGAGGCACCACAGATACGCAGTATTTT.

The chain employs TRBV29-1 and TRBJ2-5; 8 nucleotides align to TRBD2. Per the germline V gene, CDR1 is SQVTM and CDR2 is ANQGSEA. The J segment lost 4 bases and the V segment lost 6 bases, leaving 7 bases of the junction unmatched. This CDR3 region has 13 residues. This chain's CDR3 is CSVPGRGGETQYF. The CDR3 region has the DNA TGCAGCGTCCCCGGACGGGGGGGAGAGACCCAGTACTTC.

This clonotype has more than one count but fewer than ten. The rearrangement uses TRBV7-2 and TRBJ2-6, with D maybe TRBD1 (5 bases). The V gene lost 4 bases and the J gene lost 0 bases, with 16 bases spanning the gap. The CDR3 has 18 amino acids. Germline CDR1 reads SGHTA; CDR2 reads FQGNSA. CDR3 in amino acids: CASSSRGARLSGANVLTF. For the CDR3, the DNA is TGTGCCAGCAGCTCGCGTGGGGCCCGACTCTCTGGGGCCAACGTCCTGACTTTC.

This clonotype was counted only a few times. No conserved phenylalanine or tryptophan is present at the end of the CDR3, so a read error is the likely explanation. The rearrangement uses TRBV3-1 and TRBJ2-7, with a weak D call TRBD2 (7 bases). There are 15 residues in the CDR3. With 4 bases removed from V and 4 bases from J, the gap between germline ends came to 17 bases. Germline loops: CDR1 LGHDT, CDR2 YNNKEL (reference sequence). Here the CDR3 reads CASSRRDTGGYEQYL. CDR3 DNA: TGTGCCAGCAGCCGCCGGGACACCGGGGGGTACGAGCAGTACCTC.

This chain uses TRBV30 with TRBJ1-1; a possible D gene is TRBD1 (6 bases). V was shortened by 1 base and J by 2 bases, with 8 bases between the two germline ends. The CDR3 spans 13 residues. The V gene's germline CDR1 is GTSNPN and CDR2 SVGIG (reference sequence). The DNA for the CDR3 is TGTGCCTGGAGTGCCAGGGGCAACACTGAAGCTTTCTTT. Its protein is CAWSARGNTEAFF.

This clonotype was recorded a few times. CDR3 region: CASRWGKGTNTGELFF. The DNA of the CDR3 is TGTGCCAGCAGGTGGGGGAAGGGAACGAACACCGGGGAGCTGTTTTTT. This rearrangement joins TRBV12-3 or TRBV12-4 to TRBJ2-2; D assignment may be TRBD1 or TRBD2 (5 bases each). V lost 6 bases and J lost 0, with 14 bases in between. This CDR3 contains 16 residues.

This clonotype was picked up many times. The chain couples TRBV2 to TRBJ1-4, with D uncertain. This CDR3 is built from 14 residues. Germline CDR1 is SNHLY and CDR2 is FYNNEI. Trimming pared 6 bases from V and 1 base from J, leaving 9 bases between. CDR3 residues: CASSLTRTNEKLFF. The DNA for the CDR3 is TGTGCCAGCAGCCTGACAAGAACTAATGAAAAACTGTTTTTT.

This clonotype has a count of ten or more. This chain connects TRBV28 to TRBJ2-1; tentatively, D is TRBD1 (6 bases). The germline V gene encodes CDR1 MDHEN and CDR2 SYDVKM. The CDR3 consists of 15 residues. V was shortened by 2 bases and J by 7 bases, with 15 bases between the two germline ends. CDR3 region: CASSLAGQSLNEQFF. As DNA, the CDR3 is TGTGCCAGCAGTTTAGCCGGACAGAGCCTTAATGAGCAGTTCTTC.

A few counts support this clonotype. J is TRBJ1-2 and V is TRBV12-3 or TRBV12-4; 9 nucleotides match TRBD1. V trimming: 6 bases; J trimming: 4 bases; junction bases outside the gene matches: 9. The CDR3 sequence is 15 residues long. The CDR3 DNA reads as TGTGCCAGCAGCCGACGGACAGGGGCTGCCTATGGCTACACCTTC. Protein product: CASSRRTGAAYGYTF.

This chain links TRBV12-5 with TRBJ1-6; 7 positions match TRBD1. V lost 2 bases, J lost 2 bases, and 3 bases stayed unmatched. Per the germline V gene, CDR1 is LGHNT and CDR2 is FRNRAP. CDR3 length: 16 residues. For the CDR3, the DNA is TGTGCTAGTGGTTTGCTAGGGACAGCCTATAATTCACCCCTCCACTTT. As protein: CASGLLGTAYNSPLHF.

This clonotype was detected many times. V and J are TRBV3-1 and TRBJ1-1; D perhaps matches TRBD1 (6 bases). CDR1 LGHDT and CDR2 YNNKEL come from the germline V gene (reference sequence). The CDR3 runs 13 residues. V lost 2 bases to trimming and J lost 3 bases, with 7 bases between them. CDR3 residues: CASSQRGYTEAFF. The CDR3, as DNA: TGTGCCAGCAGCCAAAGGGGGTACACTGAAGCTTTCTTT.

There are a few counts of this clonotype. The rearrangement uses TRBV4-1 and TRBJ1-2; D perhaps matches TRBD1 (5 bases). Trimming took off 0 bases at V and 8 bases at J, with 10 bases between the two ends. CDR1 is MGHRA, CDR2 YSYEKL, per germline. This CDR3 is built from 13 residues. The chain's CDR3 is CASSQDQGRGYTF. The CDR3 bases are TGCGCCAGCAGCCAAGATCAGGGACGGGGCTACACCTTC.

The CDR3 protein is CASSPAGRRATDTQYF. CDR3 nucleotides: TGTGCCAGCAGTCCCGCCGGGCGGCGGGCAACAGATACGCAGTATTTT. J is TRBJ2-3 and V is TRBV28; possibly TRBD2 for D (5 bases). Germline CDR1 is MDHEN and CDR2 is SYDVKM. The CDR3 covers 16 residues. Trimming removed 5 bases from V and 3 bases from J, with 18 bases in between.

The V and J genes are TRBV27 and TRBJ1-3, with 7 bases identical to TRBD1. Germline trimming cut 4 bases from V and 8 bases from J; bases unmatched to any gene: 8. Per germline, CDR1 MNHEY and CDR2 SMNVEV (reference sequence). The CDR3 loop spans 14 amino acids. The chain's CDR3 is CASSSLTGADTIYF. The DNA for the CDR3 is TGTGCCAGCAGTTCACTAACAGGGGCGGACACCATATATTTT.

This clonotype was seen only a few times. The chain is built from TRBV20-1 and TRBJ2-5, with a tentative D call TRBD1 (6 bases). The CDR3 is made up of 12 amino acids. Per the germline V gene, CDR1 is DFQATT and CDR2 is SNEGSKA (reference sequence). V was cut by 7 bases and J by 5 bases, with 14 bases left in between. CDR3 DNA: TGCAGTGTTACAGGGTCGTGGGAGACCCAGTACTTC. Protein sequence: CSVTGSWETQYF.

There are many counts of this clonotype. This rearrangement joins TRBV5-6 to TRBJ2-7; D might be TRBD1 (5 bases). The CDR3 totals 12 residues. V was trimmed by 4 bases and J by 6 bases, leaving 11 bases between them. Per germline, CDR1 SGHDT and CDR2 YYEEEE. The CDR3 bases are TGTGCCAGCAGCATAGGGGCCCTCGAGCAGTACTTC. It is translated as CASSIGALEQYF.

The CDR3 protein is CASSRGGQGATGEKLFF. DNA for the CDR3: TGTGCCAGCAGCCGCGGGGGACAGGGGGCCACGGGTGAAAAACTGTTTTTT. The chain links TRBV5-6 to TRBJ1-4; 12 bases line up with TRBD1. In germline, CDR1 is SGHDT, CDR2 YYEEEE. V trimming: 4 bases; J trimming: 7 bases; junction bases outside the gene matches: 11. This CDR3 is built from 17 residues. Based on the CDR3 plus reference TRBV5-6 and TRBJ1-4, the full variable domain is DAGVTQSPTHLIKTRGQQVTLRCSPKSGHDTVSWYQQALGQGPQFIFQYYEEEERQRGNFPDRFSGHQFPNYSSELNVNALLLGDSALYLCASSRGGQGATGEKLFFGSGTQLSVL.